Below, 13 T cell receptor beta chains from the same sample are listed, as sequenced in a study of blood T cell repertoires in COVID-19. TCRdb's table, derived via immunoSEQ multiplex PCR, lists solely in-frame clones and lacks some. The sample holds a few hundred thousand clones, 88% seen once. Material: PBMCs or T cells enriched from blood (not recorded which). These receptors came from a woman aged 50 to 60 with acute COVID-19.

The genes are TRBV6-2 or TRBV6-3 and TRBJ2-7; TRBD1 matches 7 bases. Per germline, CDR1 MNHEY and CDR2 SVGEGT. CDR3 length: 13 amino acids. V was clipped by 8 bases and J by 2 bases; unmatched bases: 6. The CDR3 nucleotides read TGTGCCAGCGGCCGGACAGGACCCTACGAGCAGTACTTC. Translated: CASGRTGPYEQYF.

V usage is TRBV5-1 and J usage is TRBJ2-1; tentatively, D is TRBD2 (5 bases). V gave up 1 base and J gave up 1 base, with 6 bases separating them. Per germline, CDR1 SGHRS and CDR2 YFSETQ. This CDR3 has 14 residues. CDR3 sequence reads: CASSLPGSYNEQFF. The CDR3, as DNA: TGCGCCAGCAGCTTGCCGGGATCCTACAATGAGCAGTTCTTC.

The chain links TRBV3-1 (or the pseudogene TRBV3-2) to TRBJ2-6, with D unresolved. V dropped 5 bases and J dropped 0 bases, with 8 bases sitting between them. Germline CDR1 reads LGHDT; CDR2 reads YNNKEL (reference sequence). The CDR3 spans 15 residues. The CDR3 loop reads CASSFYSSGANVLTF. The CDR3 DNA reads TGTGCCAGCAGCTTCTACAGCTCTGGGGCCAACGTCCTGACTTTC.

This clone was observed once. The J gene is TRBJ1-1, the V gene TRBV7-9, with D possibly being TRBD1 (6 bases). Trimming took 4 bases from V and 0 from J, leaving 12 bases between them. The CDR3 is made up of 15 amino acids. Looked up from germline, CDR1 is SEHNR and CDR2 is FQNEAQ (reference sequence). The CDR3 sequence: CASSSRQDLNTEAFF. CDR3 nucleotide sequence: TGTGCCAGCAGCTCCCGACAGGACCTGAACACTGAAGCTTTCTTT. The variable domain in full, with the rest retrieved from reference TRBV7-9 and TRBJ1-1, is DTGVSQNPRHKITKRGQNVTFRCDPISEHNRLYWYRQTLGQGPEFLTYFQNEAQLEKSRLLSDRFSAERPKGSFSTLEIQRTEQGDSAMYLCASSSRQDLNTEAFFGQGTRLTVV.

This clone was seen repeatedly, ten times or more. The chain carries TRBV14 and TRBJ2-7; 13 bases line up with TRBD2. Trimming removed 2 bases from V and 3 bases from J; junction bases left unmatched: 1. CDR1 SGHDN and CDR2 FVKESK come from the germline V gene. The CDR3 loop spans 15 amino acids. The chain's CDR3 is CASSQRTSGSYEQYF. Written as DNA, the CDR3 is TGTGCCAGCAGCCAAAGGACTAGCGGGAGCTACGAGCAGTACTTC.

The rearrangement links TRBV5-1 to TRBJ2-7; 9 bases fit TRBD2. In germline, CDR1 is SGHRS, CDR2 YFSETQ. V lost 4 bases to trimming and J lost 3 bases; unmatched junction nucleotides: 5. The length of the CDR3 is 14 residues. This chain's CDR3 is CASSLTSGYYEQYF. CDR3 DNA: TGCGCCAGCAGCCTGACTAGCGGTTACTACGAGCAGTACTTC.

CDR3: CASSPRPGPNSNQPQHF. For the CDR3, the DNA is TGTGCCAGCAGTCCCCGACCGGGTCCTAATAGCAATCAGCCCCAGCATTTT. This chain connects TRBV6-6 to TRBJ1-5; D gene unclear. Trimming pared 5 bases from V and 0 bases from J, leaving 17 bases between. From germline, CDR1 is MNHNY and CDR2 SVGAGI (reference sequence). This CDR3 spans 17 amino acids.

This clone came up many times. The chain employs TRBV2 and TRBJ1-6; TRBD1 is a possible D gene (5 bases). The CDR3 spans 13 residues. Trimming took off 8 bases at V and 7 bases at J, with 12 bases between the two ends. Germline V CDR1 and CDR2: SNHLY, FYNNEI. CDR3 amino acids: CASATGPNSPLHF. The CDR3 DNA reads TGTGCCAGCGCAACAGGACCCAATTCACCCCTCCACTTT.

The chain carries TRBV2 and TRBJ2-5, with D tentatively TRBD2 (6 bases). Trimming took off 8 bases at V and 5 bases at J, with 12 bases between the two ends. Germline V gene sequence: CDR1 SNHLY, CDR2 FYNNEI. The CDR3 runs to 12 residues. CDR3 in amino acids: CASAPLAETQYF. CDR3 bases: TGTGCCAGCGCCCCACTAGCCGAGACCCAGTACTTC.

This clone was observed a single time. The chain links TRBV4-1 to TRBJ2-1; 13 bases fit TRBD2. Germline V gives CDR1 MGHRA, CDR2 YSYEKL. The CDR3 is 19 residues long. V shed 4 bases and J 0 bases; nucleotides not matched to a gene: 9. The CDR3 nucleotides are TGCGCCAGCAGCCCGGGACTAGCGGGGACCCCTAGCTCCTACAATGAGCAGTTCTTC. This codes for CASSPGLAGTPSSYNEQFF.

The genes are TRBV6-5 and TRBJ2-7; D possibly corresponds to TRBD1 (5 bases). The CDR3 loop spans 11 amino acids. The V and J ends lost 8 bases and 3 bases respectively, with 8 bases between them. Germline-derived CDR1 and CDR2 are MNHEY and SVGAGI. The CDR3: CASQGSYEQYF. CDR3 nucleotide sequence: TGTGCCAGCCAGGGAAGCTACGAGCAGTACTTC.

In this sample, this clone turned up a few times. The identical CDR3 is also encoded by other nucleotide sequences in the sample. The chain uses TRBV27 and TRBJ1-6, with TRBD1 identical over 9 bases. J was trimmed by 9 bases and V by 6 bases; bases with no gene match: 6. This CDR3 region has 14 residues. The germline gives CDR1 MNHEY, CDR2 SMNVEV (reference sequence). Here the CDR3 DNA reads TGTGCCAGCAGCCGGGGACAGGGAGGTTCACCCCTCCACTTT. This codes for CASSRGQGGSPLHF.

The CDR3 region is CASILLPGGMTEAFF. The CDR3 DNA reads TGTGCCAGCATCCTCTTGCCAGGGGGCATGACTGAAGCTTTCTTT. V usage is TRBV7-9 and J usage is TRBJ1-1; 8 bases line up with TRBD1. This CDR3 is built from 15 residues. The V and J ends lost 7 bases and 5 bases, in that order; junction bases with no gene match: 12. Germline V gene data show CDR1 as SEHNR and CDR2 as FQNEAQ (reference sequence). The whole variable domain, filled in from reference TRBV7-9 and TRBJ1-1, reads DTGVSQNPRHKITKRGQNVTFRCDPISEHNRLYWYRQTLGQGPEFLTYFQNEAQLEKSRLLSDRFSAERPKGSFSTLEIQRTEQGDSAMYLCASILLPGGMTEAFFGQGTRLTVV.